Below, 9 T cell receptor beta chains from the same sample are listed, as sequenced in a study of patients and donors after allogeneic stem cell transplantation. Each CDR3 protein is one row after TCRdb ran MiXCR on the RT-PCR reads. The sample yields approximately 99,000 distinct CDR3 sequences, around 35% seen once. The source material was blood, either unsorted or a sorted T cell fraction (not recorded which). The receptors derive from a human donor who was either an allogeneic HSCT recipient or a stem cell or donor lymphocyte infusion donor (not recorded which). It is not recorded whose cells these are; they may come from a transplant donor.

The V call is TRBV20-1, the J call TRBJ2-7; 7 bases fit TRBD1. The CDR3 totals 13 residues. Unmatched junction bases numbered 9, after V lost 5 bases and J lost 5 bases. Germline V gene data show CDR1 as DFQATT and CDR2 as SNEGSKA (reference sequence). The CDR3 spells CSADFRGRDEQYF. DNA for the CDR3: TGCAGTGCTGATTTTAGGGGGCGCGACGAGCAGTACTTC.

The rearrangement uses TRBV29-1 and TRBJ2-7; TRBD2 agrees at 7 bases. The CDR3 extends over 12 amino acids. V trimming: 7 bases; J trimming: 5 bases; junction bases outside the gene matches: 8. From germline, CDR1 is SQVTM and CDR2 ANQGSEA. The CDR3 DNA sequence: TGCAGCGCCGGGGCGGGAGTCAACGAGCAGTACTTC. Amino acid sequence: CSAGAGVNEQYF.

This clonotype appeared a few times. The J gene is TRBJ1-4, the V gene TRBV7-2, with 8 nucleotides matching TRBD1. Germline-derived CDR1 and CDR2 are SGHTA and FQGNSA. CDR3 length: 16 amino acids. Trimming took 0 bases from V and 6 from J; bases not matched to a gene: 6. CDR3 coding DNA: TGTGCCAGCAGCTTAGCCCCGACAGGGGTTTATGAAAAACTGTTTTTT. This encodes CASSLAPTGVYEKLFF.

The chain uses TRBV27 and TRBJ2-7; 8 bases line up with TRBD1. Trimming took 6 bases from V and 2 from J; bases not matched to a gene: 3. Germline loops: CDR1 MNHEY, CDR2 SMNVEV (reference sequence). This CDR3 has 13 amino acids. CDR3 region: CASRGQGAYEQYF. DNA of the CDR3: TGTGCCAGCAGAGGACAGGGAGCCTACGAGCAGTACTTC.

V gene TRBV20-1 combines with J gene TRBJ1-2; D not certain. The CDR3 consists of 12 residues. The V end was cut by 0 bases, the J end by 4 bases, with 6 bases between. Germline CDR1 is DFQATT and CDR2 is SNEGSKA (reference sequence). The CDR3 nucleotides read TGCAGTGCTAGAGATTTGAGCTATGGCTACACCTTC. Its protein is CSARDLSYGYTF.

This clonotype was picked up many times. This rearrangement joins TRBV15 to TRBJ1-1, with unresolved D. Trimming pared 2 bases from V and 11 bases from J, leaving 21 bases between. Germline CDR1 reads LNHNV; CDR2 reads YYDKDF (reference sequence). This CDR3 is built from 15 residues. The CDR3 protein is CATSRINLATNLAFF. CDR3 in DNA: TGTGCCACCAGCAGAATCAACCTGGCGACGAATTTGGCTTTCTTT.

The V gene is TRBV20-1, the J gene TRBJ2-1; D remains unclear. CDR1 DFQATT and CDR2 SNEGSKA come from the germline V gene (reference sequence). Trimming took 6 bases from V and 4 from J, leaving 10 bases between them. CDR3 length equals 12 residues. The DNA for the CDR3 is TGCAGTGCAACGGCGGTATACAATGAGCAGTTCTTC. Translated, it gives CSATAVYNEQFF.

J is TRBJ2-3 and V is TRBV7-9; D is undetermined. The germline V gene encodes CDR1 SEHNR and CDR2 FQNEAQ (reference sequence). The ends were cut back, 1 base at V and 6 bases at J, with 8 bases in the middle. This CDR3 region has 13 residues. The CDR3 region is CASSLGPRDTQYF. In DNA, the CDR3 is TGTGCCAGCAGCTTAGGGCCTAGGGATACGCAGTATTTT.

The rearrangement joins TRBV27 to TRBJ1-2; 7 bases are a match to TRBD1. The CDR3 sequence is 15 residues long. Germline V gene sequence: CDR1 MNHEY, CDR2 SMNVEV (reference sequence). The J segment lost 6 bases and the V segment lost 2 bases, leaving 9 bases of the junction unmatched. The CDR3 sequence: CASSLSRQGRNGYTF. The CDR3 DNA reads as TGTGCCAGCAGTTTAAGTAGACAGGGAAGGAATGGCTACACCTTC.